The 20 T cell receptor beta chains below all came from one sample that was sequenced in a study of tumor-infiltrating lymphocytes in primary liver carcinoma. With a constant-region primer, TCR beta cDNA was made from approximately 500 ng of total RNA. A slightly modified ARM-PCR protocol with three nested multiplex PCR rounds produced these TCR beta libraries. The first two PCR rounds, around 11 cycles each, used TRBV1-TRBV30 forward primers and a C-beta reverse primer. TCRdb ran MiXCR on the multiplex PCR reads and lists one entry per CDR3 protein. The data hold about 120,000 distinct CDR3 sequences, with under 70% observed a single time. Co-extraction of both nucleic acids (RNA and DNA) used about 20-34 mg of unsorted bulk tissue. Sequencing input: tumor-adjacent normal liver tissue. All receptors derive from a woman aged 55-69 years with primary liver carcinoma and hepatitis B virus infection.

Remarks on this clonotype: It may be a read error: a sequence one base away is much more abundant. The V gene is TRBV28, the J gene TRBJ2-1; no definite D call. Germline V gene sequence: CDR1 MDHEN, CDR2 SYDVKM. The CDR3 loop spans 14 amino acids. Trimming left V 1 base short and J 5 bases short, with 9 bases between. CDR3 in DNA: TGTGCCAGCAGTTTATTAGTGCTAAACAATGAGCAGTTCTTC. This gives the protein CASSLLVLNNEQFF.

In its sample, this clonotype was seen a few times. At one boundary the junction diverges from the germline segment, which might be a read error. The chain recombines TRBV6-6 with TRBJ2-5; TRBD2 agrees at 7 bases. This CDR3 spans 14 amino acids. CDR1 is MNHNY, CDR2 SVGAGI, per germline (reference sequence). The CDR3 reads CASSGRAGKEAQYF. As DNA, the CDR3 is TGTGCCAGCAGCGGTAGAGCGGGGAAAGAGGCCCAGTACTTC.

In regard to this clonotype: A read error may explain this, as a much larger clone is one base away. The chain carries TRBV12-3 or TRBV12-4 and TRBJ1-5; D perhaps matches TRBD1 (5 bases). This CDR3 is built from 14 residues. The CDR3 reads CASSGRDRHQLQHF. CDR3 coding DNA: TGTGCCAGCAGTGGCCGGGACCGACATCAGCTCCAGCATTTT.

This clonotype was counted ten times or more. The chain carries TRBV6-6 and TRBJ1-2; no firm D call. This CDR3 comprises 12 residues. The germline V gene encodes CDR1 MNHNY and CDR2 SVGAGI (reference sequence). Trimming took off 7 bases at V and 8 bases at J, with 14 bases between the two ends. The DNA of the CDR3 is TGTGCCAGCACCCCGGCGGGCGAGGGCTACACCTTC. Translating it yields CASTPAGEGYTF.

This chain uses TRBV29-1 with TRBJ1-2; D perhaps matches TRBD1 (5 bases). V shed 8 bases and J shed 5 bases, with 24 bases lying between them. Looked up from germline, CDR1 is SQVTM and CDR2 is ANQGSEA. The CDR3 runs 15 residues. CDR3 bases: TGCAGCATCGCCGTCTCAGGGCCAGGATTTTATGGCTACACCTTC. Its translation is CSIAVSGPGFYGYTF.

In regard to this clonotype: The junction departs from germline at one end; a sequencing error may be responsible. This sequence joins TRBV28 and TRBJ2-2; 7 bases map to TRBD2. There are 15 residues in the CDR3. Germline CDR1 and CDR2: MDHEN and SYDVKM. The CDR3 nucleotides read TGTGCCCGCAGTTCGGGCGGGGGAGGCACAGGGGAGCTGTTTTTT. Encoded protein: CARSSGGGGTGELFF.

Worth noting for this clonotype: One end of the junction varies from germline; a read error may be responsible. The V call is TRBV11-2, the J call TRBJ2-2, with a weak D call TRBD1 (5 bases). Germline V gene lookup returns CDR1 SGHAT and CDR2 FQNNGV. The CDR3 contains 13 residues. CDR3 in amino acids: CAISTVGAGELFF. DNA for the CDR3: TGTGCCATCAGCACTGTAGGGGCCGGGGAGCTGTTTTTT.

On this clonotype itself: No conserved phenylalanine or tryptophan is present at the end of the CDR3, so a read error is the likely explanation. The limits of the CDR3 on the DNA are not certain, so only TCRdb's listed CDR3 is given. This sequence joins TRBV29-1 and TRBJ2-7; the D segment call TRBD2 is taken from the table without a DNA check. CDR1 and CDR2 (germline): SQVTM, ANQGSEA. The CDR3 numbers 15 amino acids, ends counted. CDR3 amino acids: CSVELAGTSPYEQYS.

This clonotype was found many times. The genes are TRBV28 and TRBJ2-1; D gene unclear. CDR1 MDHEN and CDR2 SYDVKM come from the germline V gene. This CDR3 is 13 amino acids long. V was cut by 6 bases and J by 4 bases, with 10 bases left in between. Written as DNA, the CDR3 is TGTGCCAGCAGCTTTAGGGAATACAATGAGCAGTTCTTC. This codes for CASSFREYNEQFF. The variable domain in full, with the rest retrieved from reference TRBV28 and TRBJ2-1, is DVKVTQSSRYLVKRTGEKVFLECVQDMDHENMFWYRQDPGLGLRLIYFSYDVKMKEKGDIPEGYSVSREKKERFSLILESASTNQTSMYLCASSFREYNEQFFGPGTRLTVL.

With regard to this clonotype: Since a much larger clone is just one base distant, this may be a read error. This chain joins TRBV5-1 and TRBJ1-1; 7 nucleotides agree with TRBD1. In germline, CDR1 is SGHRS, CDR2 YFSETQ. V was pared by 0 bases and J by 4 bases, with 6 bases of the junction left unmatched. CDR3 length equals 15 residues. The CDR3 loop is CASSLGDSYITEAFF. DNA of the CDR3: TGCGCCAGCAGCTTGGGGGACAGCTACATCACTGAAGCTTTCTTT.

As regards this clonotype: One end of the junction is discordant with germline, which a read error may explain. The chain combines TRBV28 with TRBJ2-1; no firm D call. The CDR3 runs 17 residues. Looked up from germline, CDR1 is MDHEN and CDR2 is SYDVKM. The CDR3 loop reads CASSLPLTRSSYNEQLF. CDR3 bases: TGTGCCAGCAGTTTACCCCTGACCCGAAGCTCCTACAATGAGCAGTTATTC.

The rearrangement uses TRBV5-1 and TRBJ2-5; 7 nucleotides match TRBD2. V lost 2 bases and J lost 1; bases outside the gene matches: 8. The CDR3 contains 16 residues. Germline-derived CDR1 and CDR2 are SGHRS and YFSETQ. The CDR3 protein is CASSFGASGPQETQYF. For the CDR3, the DNA is TGCGCCAGCAGCTTCGGGGCTAGCGGACCCCAAGAGACCCAGTACTTC.

On this clonotype itself: A much larger clone lies one base from this, so it may be a read error. The CDR3 nucleotides read TGTGCCAGTGCCACACCAACGGCTAGCGGGAGGGCCACCACCGGGGAGCTGTTTTTT. Its protein product is CASATPTASGRATTGELFF. The V call is TRBV28, the J call TRBJ2-2; the match to TRBD2 covers 12 bases. J lost 4 bases, V lost 9 bases, and 18 bases had no gene match. There are 19 residues in the CDR3. Per the germline V gene, CDR1 is MDHEN and CDR2 is SYDVKM. Variable domain in full (rest from reference TRBV28 and TRBJ2-2): DVKVTQSSRYLVKRTGEKVFLECVQDMDHENMFWYRQDPGLGLRLIYFSYDVKMKEKGDIPEGYSVSREKKERFSLILESASTNQTSMYLCASATPTASGRATTGELFFGEGSRLTVL.

Points on this clonotype: A much larger clone is a single base away; this may be a read error. The V and J genes are TRBV7-9 and TRBJ2-3, with D tentatively TRBD1 or TRBD2 (5 bases each). The germline gives CDR1 SEHNR, CDR2 FQNEAQ (reference sequence). The CDR3 has 19 amino acids. The V and J ends lost 2 bases and 2 bases respectively, with 23 bases between them. The CDR3 nucleotides are TGTGCCAGCAGCTTATACTCCAAGACGGGTTTGGGGACCACAGATACGCAGTATTTT. This sequence encodes CASSLYSKTGLGTTDTQYF. The whole variable domain, filled in from reference TRBV7-9 and TRBJ2-3, reads DTGVSQNPRHKITKRGQNVTFRCDPISEHNRLYWYRQTLGQGPEFLTYFQNEAQLEKSRLLSDRFSAERPKGSFSTLEIQRTEQGDSAMYLCASSLYSKTGLGTTDTQYFGPGTRLTVL.

Remarks on this clonotype: This may be a read error: a much more frequent sequence differs by one nucleotide. The chain joins TRBV4-1 to TRBJ2-3; D might be TRBD2 (5 bases). The germline gives CDR1 MGHRA, CDR2 YSYEKL. The CDR3 totals 14 residues. Trimming took off 0 bases at V and 11 bases at J, with 15 bases between the two ends. This CDR3 is CASSQERRAGMQYF. The CDR3 nucleotides are TGCGCCAGCAGCCAAGAGAGGCGGGCGGGTATGCAGTATTTT.

A note on this clonotype: The final CDR3 position lacks the conserved phenylalanine or tryptophan, pointing to a likely read error. This chain connects TRBV6-1 to TRBJ2-3; D not certain. CDR3 length: 12 amino acids. Germline V gives CDR1 MNHNS, CDR2 SASEGT. Here the CDR3 DNA reads TGTGTCAGTAGTGAAGTGGGGGATACGCAGTATTTG. Translation: CVSSEVGDTQYL.

This clonotype was seen ten or more times. J is TRBJ1-1 and V is TRBV7-9; D is ambiguous. V was trimmed by 11 bases and J by 1 base, leaving 11 bases between them. The germline V gene encodes CDR1 SEHNR and CDR2 FQNEAQ (reference sequence). The CDR3 totals 12 residues. The CDR3, as DNA: TGTGCCTTGGGCGAGACGAACACTGAAGCTTTCTTT. It codes for CALGETNTEAFF. The full variable domain, in which reference TRBV7-9 and TRBJ1-1 provide the parts outside the CDR3, is DTGVSQNPRHKITKRGQNVTFRCDPISEHNRLYWYRQTLGQGPEFLTYFQNEAQLEKSRLLSDRFSAERPKGSFSTLEIQRTEQGDSAMYLCALGETNTEAFFGQGTRLTVV.

This clonotype was observed a handful of times. This may be a read error: a much more frequent sequence differs by one nucleotide. V is TRBV5-4 and J is TRBJ2-1; 10 nucleotides agree with TRBD1. Germline trimming cut 5 bases from V and 1 base from J; bases unmatched to any gene: 6. The CDR3 spans 16 residues. Germline V gene lookup returns CDR1 SGHNT and CDR2 YYREEE (reference sequence). The CDR3 reads CASRSRTGGSYNEQFF. The CDR3 nucleotides read TGTGCCAGCAGATCCAGGACAGGGGGATCCTACAATGAGCAGTTCTTC.

The chain couples TRBV28 to TRBJ1-5; D remains ambiguous. The CDR3 sequence is 15 residues long. Germline CDR1 is MDHEN and CDR2 is SYDVKM. Deletions cut 7 bases from V and 4 bases from J, with 17 bases between. In DNA, the CDR3 is TGTGCCAGCAACCACCCCCTCGTCGCGAATCAGCCCCAGCATTTT. Encoded protein: CASNHPLVANQPQHF.

As concerns this clonotype: The junction departs from the called germline gene at one end, perhaps through a read error. The rearrangement uses TRBV5-4 and TRBJ2-2; D is possibly TRBD1 or TRBD2 (5 bases each). The length of the CDR3 is 12 residues. CDR1 SGHNT and CDR2 YYREEE come from the germline V gene (reference sequence). The CDR3 region has the DNA TGTGCCAGCGGCTCCAAGCCCGGGGACCTGTTTTTT. Protein sequence: CASGSKPGDLFF.